Below, 8 T cell receptor beta chains from the same sample are listed, as sequenced in a study of blood T cells in healthy people across ages. Primed by a sample-barcoded 5' primer and a J-beta primer mix, a second PCR proceeded for 7 to 11 cycles. One entry per CDR3 protein, called by TCRdb with MiXCR from the 5' RACE reads. The sample includes about 570,000 distinct CDR3 sequences, 27% seen only once; the top ten take around a sixth. The sample comprised blood. Source of these receptors: a woman aged 70-85 years in good health.

This clonotype was counted a few times. V usage is TRBV30 and J usage is TRBJ2-4; 7 nucleotides align to TRBD1. The CDR3 has 16 amino acids. V gave up 3 bases and J gave up 0 bases; unmatched junction bases: 8. Germline-derived CDR1 and CDR2 are GTSNPN and SVGIG (reference sequence). CDR3 nucleotides: TGTGCCTGGAGAGGGGACAGTAGTATAGCCAAAAACATTCAGTACTTC. Its translation is CAWRGDSSIAKNIQYF.

This clonotype was seen a handful of times. An end of the junction does not agree with germline; a read error may underlie this. The J gene is TRBJ2-6, the V gene TRBV7-7; D is unclear. The CDR3 is 23 residues long. CDR1 is SSHAT, CDR2 FNYEAQ, per germline (reference sequence). The CDR3 nucleotides are TGTGCTAGCAGCTTAGGTTTATTTGGTTACCAGCTAAAGCAGAGAGCTGGGGCCAACGTCCTGACTTTC. Translating gives CASSLGLFGYQLKQRAGANVLTF. Together with reference TRBV7-7 and TRBJ2-6, the CDR3 gives the full variable domain: GAGVSQSPRYKVTKRGQDVTLRCDPISSHATLYWYQQALGQGPEFLTYFNYEAQPDKSGLPSDRFSAERPEGSISTLTIQRTEQRDSAMYRCASSLGLFGYQLKQRAGANVLTFGAGSRLTVL.

The gene calls are TRBV2 and TRBJ2-7; D might be TRBD1 or TRBD2, each matching 5 bases. Trimming pared 9 bases from V and 1 base from J, leaving 16 bases between. Germline values: CDR1 SNHLY, CDR2 FYNNEI. The CDR3 loop spans 14 amino acids. In DNA form, the CDR3 reads TGTGCCAGTCGCCTCGGGGCTTCGTCCTACGAGCAGTACGTC. Residues: CASRLGASSYEQYV.

In its sample, this clonotype was seen a few times. The V and J genes are TRBV7-9 and TRBJ2-2; tentative D call: TRBD2 (5 bases). This CDR3 is built from 13 residues. The ends were cut back, 5 bases at V and 3 bases at J, with 7 bases in the middle. Germline values: CDR1 SEHNR, CDR2 FQNEAQ (reference sequence). In DNA, the CDR3 is TGTGCCAGCAGCCAGGACTACACCGGGGAGCTGTTTTTT. Amino acids: CASSQDYTGELFF.

This clonotype was observed a few times. The chain is built from TRBV7-9 and TRBJ2-2; a possible D gene is TRBD2 (5 bases). Germline CDR1 reads SEHNR; CDR2 reads FQNEAQ (reference sequence). The CDR3 sequence is 15 residues long. V was clipped by 2 bases and J by 3 bases, with 10 bases between them. CDR3 DNA: TGTGCCAGCAGCTTAAGACTCGGGGACACCGGGGAGCTGTTTTTT. It yields the protein CASSLRLGDTGELFF.

This clonotype has more than one count but fewer than ten. This chain's CDR3 is CASRNREREKLFF. CDR3 DNA sequence: TGTGCCAGCAGGAACAGGGAGCGGGAAAAACTGTTTTTT. V is TRBV7-2 and J is TRBJ1-4, with TRBD1 as a possible D gene (6 bases). The CDR3 has 13 amino acids. V was cut by 6 bases and J by 8 bases, with 13 bases left in between. Germline V gene sequence: CDR1 SGHTA, CDR2 FQGNSA.

This chain connects TRBV5-1 to TRBJ2-1, with 10 nucleotides matching TRBD2. After removal of 4 bases from V and 9 bases from J, the junction contained 16 bases not matched to a gene. The CDR3 is made up of 17 amino acids. Germline CDR1 SGHRS, CDR2 YFSETQ. In DNA form, the CDR3 reads TGCGCCAGCAGCGACCAGCTAGCGGGGGCCCTTTGGGGTGAGCAGTTCTTC. Its translation: CASSDQLAGALWGEQFF.

A single count supports this clonotype. A read error may be the cause here, since a much bigger clone is one base away. The chain recombines TRBV4-3 with TRBJ1-4; 8 positions agree with TRBD1. The germline V gene encodes CDR1 LGHNA and CDR2 YSLEER. J was trimmed by 5 bases and V by 2 bases; bases with no gene match: 4. The CDR3 is 15 amino acids. The CDR3 region has the DNA TGCGCCAGCAGCCAACACAGGGGGTTCAATGAAAAACTGTTTTTT. Amino acids: CASSQHRGFNEKLFF.